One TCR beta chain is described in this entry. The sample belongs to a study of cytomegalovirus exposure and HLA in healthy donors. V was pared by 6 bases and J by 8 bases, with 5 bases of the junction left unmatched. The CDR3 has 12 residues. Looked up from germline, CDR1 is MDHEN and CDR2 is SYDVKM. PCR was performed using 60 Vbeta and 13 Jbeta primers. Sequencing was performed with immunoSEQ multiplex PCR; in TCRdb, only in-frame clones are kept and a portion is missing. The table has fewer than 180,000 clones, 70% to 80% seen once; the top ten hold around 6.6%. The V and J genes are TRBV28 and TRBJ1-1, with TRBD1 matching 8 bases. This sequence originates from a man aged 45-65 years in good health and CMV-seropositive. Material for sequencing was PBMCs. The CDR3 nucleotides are TGTGCCAGCAGCGCGGACAGGGCCGAAGCTTTCTTT. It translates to CASSADRAEAFF.